This entry lists 31 T cell receptor beta chains sequenced from one sample in a study of OX40 agonist ivuxolimab in advanced cancers. TCRdb's table, derived via immunoSEQ multiplex PCR, lists solely in-frame clones and lacks some. This sample has fewer than 85,000 clones, with 85% to 95% found just once. Source: CD4+ or CD8+ T cells sorted from blood, taken in a trial of the OX40 agonist ivuxolimab. These receptors all stem from an adult with an advanced solid tumor such as melanoma, head and neck, liver or kidney cancer.

The chain joins TRBV27 to TRBJ2-1, with 11 bases matching TRBD2. J lost 5 bases, V lost 3 bases, and 6 bases had no gene match. The CDR3 is made up of 16 amino acids. Germline CDR1 and CDR2: MNHEY and SMNVEV (reference sequence). CDR3: CASSFGLAGGDNEQFF. CDR3 nucleotide sequence: TGTGCCAGCAGTTTTGGGCTAGCGGGGGGCGACAATGAGCAGTTCTTC.

V usage is TRBV5-1 and J usage is TRBJ2-7; D is unclear. CDR1 SGHRS and CDR2 YFSETQ come from the germline V gene. With 7 bases removed from V and 0 bases from J, the gap between germline ends came to 11 bases. The CDR3 has 13 amino acids. This chain's CDR3 is CASAEYSSYEQYF. DNA for the CDR3: TGCGCCAGCGCGGAGTACAGCTCCTACGAGCAGTACTTC.

The J gene is TRBJ2-1, the V gene TRBV5-1; TRBD1 or TRBD2 may be the D gene (7 bases each). CDR3 size: 14 residues. Germline loops: CDR1 SGHRS, CDR2 YFSETQ. The V and J ends lost 0 bases and 7 bases respectively, with 11 bases between them. CDR3 protein: CASSLGQGGNEQFF. The CDR3 DNA follows: TGCGCCAGCAGCTTGGGACAGGGAGGGAATGAGCAGTTCTTC.

This chain links TRBV7-9 with TRBJ2-2, with D tentatively TRBD1 or TRBD2 (6 bases each). This CDR3 has 17 amino acids. Germline assignment: CDR1 SEHNR and CDR2 FQNEAQ (reference sequence). V lost 5 bases and J lost 1, with 17 bases in between. The CDR3 loop reads CASSPKQQGGNTGELFF. As DNA, the CDR3 is TGTGCCAGCAGCCCCAAGCAACAGGGAGGGAACACCGGGGAGCTGTTTTTT.

This clone was counted once. This sequence joins TRBV6-8 and TRBJ2-1; D is possibly TRBD2 (6 bases). Germline CDR1 MNHGY, CDR2 SAAAGT. This CDR3 comprises 16 residues. Trimming shortened V by 6 bases and J by 3 bases, and 18 bases separated the two germline ends. CDR3 residues: CASRVTSSSDYNEQFF. The DNA of the CDR3 is TGTGCCAGCAGAGTTACCTCGTCTAGCGACTACAATGAGCAGTTCTTC.

The V call is TRBV10-3, the J call TRBJ2-7; possibly TRBD1 for D (6 bases). V dropped 10 bases and J dropped 3 bases, with 13 bases sitting between them. The CDR3 runs 12 residues. Germline V gives CDR1 ENHRY, CDR2 SYGVKD. The CDR3 region is CATEDRHYEQYF. The CDR3 DNA reads TGTGCCACCGAGGACAGACACTACGAGCAGTACTTC.

The gene calls are TRBV18 and TRBJ2-1, with D hard to call. This CDR3 has 13 residues. Germline assignment: CDR1 KGHSH and CDR2 LQKENI. V was clipped by 0 bases and J by 8 bases, with 8 bases between them. CDR3 sequence: CASSPPGSYEQFF. The DNA of the CDR3 is TGTGCCAGCTCACCACCGGGCTCCTATGAGCAGTTCTTC. Filled out from reference TRBV18 and TRBJ2-1, the complete variable domain reads NAGVMQNPRHLVRRRGQEARLRCSPMKGHSHVYWYRQLPEEGLKFMVYLQKENIIDESGMPKERFSAEFPKEGPSILRIQQVVRGDSAAYFCASSPPGSYEQFFGPGTRLTVL.

The CDR3 DNA sequence: TGTGCCAGCAGCTTAGTCGGATACAATGAGCAGTTCTTC. Its protein product is CASSLVGYNEQFF. The chain employs TRBV7-2 and TRBJ2-1; D gene ambiguous. Trimming took 1 base from V and 4 from J, leaving 5 bases between them. From germline, CDR1 is SGHTA and CDR2 FQGNSA. The CDR3 extends over 13 amino acids.

The rearrangement links TRBV9 to TRBJ2-2; tentatively, D is TRBD1 (5 bases). This CDR3 spans 13 amino acids. Trimming pared 0 bases from V and 6 bases from J, leaving 6 bases between. Germline lookup yields CDR1 SGDLS and CDR2 YYNGEE. CDR3 sequence: CASSVEGAGELFF. The CDR3 DNA sequence: TGTGCCAGCAGCGTAGAAGGGGCCGGGGAGCTGTTTTTT. Drawing the rest from reference TRBV9 and TRBJ2-2, the complete variable domain is DSGVTQTPKHLITATGQRVTLRCSPRSGDLSVYWYQQSLDQGLQFLIQYYNGEERAKGNILERFSAQQFPDLHSELNLSSLELGDSALYFCASSVEGAGELFFGEGSRLTVL.

The chain links TRBV30 to TRBJ2-5; D tentatively reads TRBD1 or TRBD2 (6 bases each). The CDR3 has 12 amino acids. The V gene lost 4 bases and the J gene lost 4 bases, with 10 bases spanning the gap. Germline CDR1 GTSNPN, CDR2 SVGIG (reference sequence). The CDR3 spells CAWIEGGETQYF. CDR3 coding DNA: TGTGCCTGGATCGAGGGGGGAGAGACCCAGTACTTC.

V gene TRBV4-1 combines with J gene TRBJ1-2, with D perhaps matching TRBD1 (5 bases). This CDR3 spans 13 amino acids. From germline, CDR1 is MGHRA and CDR2 YSYEKL. Between the trimmed V and J ends, which lost 3 bases and 7 bases, there was a span of 12 bases. The CDR3 DNA reads as TGCGCCAGCAGCCATCATTGGGGGGGTGGCTACACCTTC. Amino acid sequence: CASSHHWGGGYTF.

The J gene is TRBJ2-2, the V gene TRBV10-3; a possible D gene is TRBD2 (5 bases). Germline V CDR1 and CDR2: ENHRY, SYGVKD. With 6 bases removed from V and 5 bases from J, the gap between germline ends came to 19 bases. The CDR3 is 16 residues long. The CDR3 reads CAIRRRTGFVTGELFF. CDR3 DNA: TGTGCCATCAGGAGGCGGACGGGGTTTGTGACCGGGGAGCTGTTTTTT.

This clone has a count of ten or more. CDR3 loop: CASSVGGEESGELFF. In DNA, the CDR3 is TGTGCCAGCAGTGTCGGGGGGGAGGAATCCGGGGAGCTGTTTTTT. The chain couples TRBV6-5 to TRBJ2-2; 8 bases are a match to TRBD2. The V gene's germline CDR1 is MNHEY and CDR2 SVGAGI. The CDR3 contains 15 residues. Unmatched junction bases numbered 8, after V lost 5 bases and J lost 6 bases.

Only a few counts were recorded for this clone. Other nucleotide sequences from this sample produce the same CDR3. The V and J genes are TRBV4-3 and TRBJ1-2, with a tentative D call TRBD1 (5 bases). V lost 0 bases to trimming and J lost 5 bases, with 10 bases between them. Germline CDR1 reads LGHNA; CDR2 reads YSLEER. The CDR3 length is 14 residues. This chain's CDR3 is CASSQDRSGYGYTF. The CDR3 region has the DNA TGCGCCAGCAGCCAAGACCGTTCAGGGTATGGCTACACCTTC.

This clone was counted once. The rearrangement joins TRBV4-1 to TRBJ2-7; 8 nucleotides line up with TRBD1. The CDR3 consists of 15 residues. With 1 base clipped from V and 3 bases from J, the junction kept 5 bases outside the gene matches. Germline assignment: CDR1 MGHRA and CDR2 YSYEKL. Here the CDR3 DNA reads TGCGCCAGCAGCCAAGTCCCGGGACAGGTCTACGAGCAGTACTTC. It specifies CASSQVPGQVYEQYF.

This clone was observed a handful of times. This chain links TRBV5-1 with TRBJ2-1, with TRBD1 identical over 9 bases. The CDR3 contains 15 residues. Per the germline V gene, CDR1 is SGHRS and CDR2 is YFSETQ. J gave up 7 bases and V 3 bases, and 8 bases lay outside the gene matches. The CDR3 loop is CASSSPDRGSNEQFF. The CDR3 region has the DNA TGCGCCAGCAGCTCCCCGGACAGGGGTAGTAATGAGCAGTTCTTC.

This clone was recorded once. This chain uses TRBV5-1 with TRBJ2-7; the D gene is possibly TRBD1 (5 bases). Germline assignment: CDR1 SGHRS and CDR2 YFSETQ. This CDR3 is built from 15 residues. V shed 1 base and J shed 5 bases, with 16 bases lying between them. The chain's CDR3 is CASSLTAAGPNEQYF. CDR3 DNA: TGCGCCAGCAGCTTGACCGCGGCAGGGCCCAACGAGCAGTACTTC. The full variable domain, in which reference TRBV5-1 and TRBJ2-7 provide the parts outside the CDR3, is KAGVTQTPRYLIKTRGQQVTLSCSPISGHRSVSWYQQTPGQGLQFLFEYFSETQRNKGNFPGRFSGRQFSNSRSEMNVSTLELGDSALYLCASSLTAAGPNEQYFGPGTRLTVT.

V gene TRBV6-5 combines with J gene TRBJ1-2; 9 bases align to TRBD1. The CDR3 sequence is 16 residues long. CDR1 and CDR2 from the germline V gene are MNHEY and SVGAGI. With 0 bases clipped from V and 8 bases from J, the junction kept 10 bases outside the gene matches. CDR3 bases: TGTGCCAGCAGTTACTCCTCGGGACAGGGAAAGTTCGGCTACACCTTC. Translating gives CASSYSSGQGKFGYTF.

This sequence joins TRBV7-2 and TRBJ2-7; 8 bases line up with TRBD1. The CDR3 covers 16 residues. The ends lost 5 bases at V and 2 bases at J; junction bases unmatched: 11. Germline CDR1 is SGHTA and CDR2 is FQGNSA. The CDR3 loop reads CASSKGRTGPPYEQYF. The CDR3 region has the DNA TGTGCCAGCAGCAAAGGGAGGACAGGGCCCCCCTACGAGCAGTACTTC.

The J gene is TRBJ2-3, the V gene TRBV29-1; 11 bases align to TRBD2. Germline lookup yields CDR1 SQVTM and CDR2 ANQGSEA. J gave up 0 bases and V 5 bases, and 4 bases lay outside the gene matches. CDR3 length: 15 amino acids. CDR3 residues: CSVWTSGYSTDTQYF. Written as DNA, the CDR3 is TGCAGCGTTTGGACTAGCGGGTATAGCACAGATACGCAGTATTTT.

The V gene is TRBV4-1, the J gene TRBJ2-3; 8 positions match TRBD1. Per the germline V gene, CDR1 is MGHRA and CDR2 is YSYEKL. CDR3 length equals 15 residues. V lost 4 bases to trimming and J lost 0 bases; unmatched junction nucleotides: 3. CDR3 bases: TGCGCCAGCAGCCCCCGGGACAGGAGCACAGATACGCAGTATTTT. Its translation: CASSPRDRSTDTQYF.

The genes are TRBV9 and TRBJ1-1, with D possibly being TRBD1 (5 bases). V was clipped by 4 bases and J by 4 bases, with 17 bases between them. The CDR3 runs 15 residues. CDR1 SGDLS and CDR2 YYNGEE come from the germline V gene. DNA for the CDR3: TGTGCCAGCAGCCCGTCGTGGGGGTTATCCACTGAAGCTTTCTTT. Protein: CASSPSWGLSTEAFF.

In its sample, this clone was seen a few times. Other DNA sequences in the sample encode the same CDR3. This chain connects TRBV10-1 to TRBJ1-3; D is uncertain. V lost 8 bases and J 1 base, leaving 12 bases between the germline ends. Germline-derived CDR1 and CDR2 are WNHNN and SYGVQD (reference sequence). The CDR3 consists of 14 residues. This CDR3 reads CASRGSNSGNTIYF. CDR3 sequence (DNA): TGCGCCAGCCGTGGGTCCAATTCTGGAAACACCATATATTTT.

The CDR3 spells CASSLDRNTGELFF. The CDR3 DNA sequence: TGTGCCAGCAGCTTGGACAGGAACACCGGGGAGCTGTTTTTT. V usage is TRBV7-6 and J usage is TRBJ2-2; D might be TRBD1 (6 bases). Trimming shortened V by 3 bases and J by 1 base, and 6 bases separated the two germline ends. Germline CDR1 reads SGHVS; CDR2 reads FNYEAQ. This CDR3 region has 14 residues.

This clone appeared once. The CDR3 sequence: CASSEGATGELFF. Written as DNA, the CDR3 is TGCGCCAGCAGTGAGGGAGCCACCGGGGAGCTGTTTTTT. The genes are TRBV10-2 and TRBJ2-2, with D unresolved. Germline V CDR1 and CDR2: WSHSY, SAAADI. Trimming cost V 2 bases and J 4 bases, with 5 bases left between them. The CDR3 runs 13 residues.

The gene calls are TRBV6-1 and TRBJ2-1; 7 bases align to TRBD1. This CDR3 region has 15 residues. Trimming took 8 bases from V and 6 from J; bases not matched to a gene: 13. The germline V gene has CDR1 MNHNS and CDR2 SASEGT. CDR3 in DNA: TGTGCCAGCCAACACTGGCCACAGGGGAGCAATGAGCAGTTCTTC. It specifies CASQHWPQGSNEQFF.

The rearrangement uses TRBV13 and TRBJ1-1, with 7 bases matching TRBD1. The CDR3 loop spans 14 amino acids. The V and J ends lost 3 bases and 5 bases, in that order; junction bases with no gene match: 6. CDR1 PRHDT and CDR2 FYEKMQ come from the germline V gene (reference sequence). CDR3 residues: CASSFPQGVTEAFF. For the CDR3, the DNA is TGTGCCAGCAGCTTCCCCCAGGGGGTTACTGAAGCTTTCTTT.

The rearrangement uses TRBV7-8 and TRBJ2-7, with TRBD1 matching 8 bases. The germline gives CDR1 SGHVS, CDR2 FQNEAQ. Losses at the gene ends were 5 bases for V and 3 bases for J; bases not matched to a gene: 6. The CDR3 has 14 residues. CDR3 region: CASSQRRGLYEQYF. The CDR3, as DNA: TGTGCCAGCAGCCAACGCAGGGGGCTCTACGAGCAGTACTTC.

The genes are TRBV19 and TRBJ2-2; TRBD1 aligns across 9 bases. The CDR3 is made up of 16 amino acids. Germline loops: CDR1 LNHDA, CDR2 SQIVND (reference sequence). V lost 5 bases and J lost 3; bases outside the gene matches: 7. For the CDR3, the DNA is TGTGCCAGTAGTCAATTCCGGGACAGGGACACCGGGGAGCTGTTTTTT. Protein: CASSQFRDRDTGELFF.

This sequence joins TRBV11-3 and TRBJ2-2; D unclear. Germline CDR1 reads SGHNT; CDR2 reads YENEEA. V lost 0 bases and J lost 7, with 6 bases in between. The CDR3 runs 13 residues. The CDR3 loop is CASSLDPIGELFF. CDR3 in DNA: TGTGCCAGCAGCTTAGATCCGATCGGGGAGCTGTTTTTT.

The J gene is TRBJ2-7, the V gene TRBV30; D unclear. V dropped 4 bases and J dropped 6 bases, with 16 bases sitting between them. This CDR3 is built from 13 residues. From germline, CDR1 is GTSNPN and CDR2 SVGIG (reference sequence). The CDR3 nucleotides read TGTGCCTGGAACAGAGCCACCCGTCGCGAGCAGTACTTC. The encoded protein is CAWNRATRREQYF. The full variable domain, its missing parts supplied by reference TRBV30 and TRBJ2-7, is SQTIHQWPATLVQPVGSPLSLECTVEGTSNPNLYWYRQAAGRGLQLLFYSVGIGQISSEVPQNLSASRPQDRQFILSSKKLLLSDSGFYLCAWNRATRREQYFGPGTRLTVT.